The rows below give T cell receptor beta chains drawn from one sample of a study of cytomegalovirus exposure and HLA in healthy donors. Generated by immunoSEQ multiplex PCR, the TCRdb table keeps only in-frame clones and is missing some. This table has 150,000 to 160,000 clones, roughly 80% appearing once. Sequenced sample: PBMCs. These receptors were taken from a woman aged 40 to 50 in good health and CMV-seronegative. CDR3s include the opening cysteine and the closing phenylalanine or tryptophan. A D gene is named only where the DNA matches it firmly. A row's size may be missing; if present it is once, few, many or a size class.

CDR3aa: CASSLGFGGWANVLTF
CDR3nt: TGTGCCAGCAGCTTAGGATTCGGGGGTTGGGCCAACGTCCTGACTTTC
j_gene: TRBJ2-6
d_gene: NA
v_gene: TRBV7-6
abundance: NA

CDR3aa: CASSLALGPSNEKLFF
CDR3nt: TGTGCCAGCAGCTTAGCTCTGGGGCCGTCGAATGAAAAACTGTTTTTT
j_gene: TRBJ1-4
d_gene: NA
v_gene: TRBV7-9
abundance: NA

CDR3aa: CASSFDTNYGYTF
CDR3nt: TGTGCCAGCAGCTTTGACACTAACTATGGCTACACCTTC
j_gene: TRBJ1-2
d_gene: NA
v_gene: TRBV6-5
abundance: NA

CDR3aa: CASSLEGYEQYF
CDR3nt: TGCGCCAGCAGCTTGGAGGGGTACGAGCAGTACTTC
j_gene: TRBJ2-7
d_gene: NA
v_gene: TRBV5-1
abundance: few

CDR3aa: CASTLLGGRYNEQFF
CDR3nt: TGTGCCAGCACCTTGCTGGGGGGTCGGTACAATGAGCAGTTCTTC
j_gene: TRBJ2-1
d_gene: NA
v_gene: TRBV5-6
abundance: NA

CDR3aa: CSVEDQTGRTHGYTF
CDR3nt: TGCAGCGTTGAAGATCAGACAGGGCGGACCCATGGCTACACCTTC
j_gene: TRBJ1-2
d_gene: TRBD1
v_gene: TRBV29-1
abundance: NA

CDR3aa: CASSISSGVTDTQYF
CDR3nt: TGTGCCAGCAGTATTTCTAGCGGAGTCACAGATACGCAGTATTTT
j_gene: TRBJ2-3
d_gene: TRBD2
v_gene: TRBV6-5
abundance: NA

CDR3aa: CASSSTQTGSREQYF
CDR3nt: TGCGCCAGCAGCTCCACGCAAACAGGGTCCCGCGAGCAGTACTTC
j_gene: TRBJ2-7
d_gene: NA
v_gene: TRBV5-1
abundance: NA

CDR3aa: CASSSSQGGIYEQYF
CDR3nt: TGTGCCAGCAGCTCGTCCCAGGGAGGCATCTACGAGCAGTACTTC
j_gene: TRBJ2-7
d_gene: NA
v_gene: TRBV7-9
abundance: NA

CDR3aa: CASSFGVEGNTEAFF
CDR3nt: TGTGCCAGCAGTTTCGGGGTAGAAGGGAACACTGAAGCTTTCTTT
j_gene: TRBJ1-1
d_gene: NA
v_gene: TRBV27
abundance: NA

CDR3aa: CSARRSSYNEQFF
CDR3nt: TGCAGCGCCCGACGGAGCTCCTACAATGAGCAGTTCTTC
j_gene: TRBJ2-1
d_gene: NA
v_gene: TRBV29-1
abundance: NA

CDR3aa: CASSYGTLNYEQYF
CDR3nt: TGTGCCAGCAGTTACGGGACACTTAACTACGAGCAGTACTTC
j_gene: TRBJ2-7
d_gene: NA
v_gene: TRBV6-5
abundance: NA

CDR3aa: CASSPPPGYSNQPQHF
CDR3nt: TGTGCCAGCAGTCCCCCCCCGGGTTATAGCAATCAGCCCCAGCATTTT
j_gene: TRBJ1-5
d_gene: NA
v_gene: TRBV28
abundance: NA

CDR3aa: CASSPRGLAGATGELFF
CDR3nt: TGTGCCAGCAGCCCCAGGGGACTAGCGGGAGCCACCGGGGAGCTGTTTTTT
j_gene: TRBJ2-2
d_gene: TRBD2
v_gene: TRBV7-2
abundance: few

CDR3aa: CASSAGQGSNQPQHF
CDR3nt: TGTGCCAGCAGCGCGGGACAGGGGAGCAATCAGCCCCAGCATTTT
j_gene: TRBJ1-5
d_gene: TRBD1
v_gene: TRBV9
abundance: NA

CDR3aa: CASSAPTGPQHF
CDR3nt: TGTGCCAGCAGTGCCCCCACTGGGCCCCAGCATTTT
j_gene: TRBJ1-5
d_gene: NA
v_gene: TRBV28
abundance: NA

CDR3aa: CASSEDSGIPKLFF
CDR3nt: TGTGCCAGCAGTGAAGACTCGGGAATCCCTAAGCTGTTTTTT
j_gene: TRBJ2-2
d_gene: NA
v_gene: TRBV2
abundance: NA

CDR3aa: CASSQEPGGNQPQHF
CDR3nt: TGTGCCAGCAGCCAAGAGCCAGGGGGCAATCAGCCCCAGCATTTT
j_gene: TRBJ1-5
d_gene: NA
v_gene: TRBV4-2
abundance: few

CDR3aa: CASTHNEKLFF
CDR3nt: TGTGCCAGCACCCATAATGAAAAACTGTTTTTT
j_gene: TRBJ1-4
d_gene: NA
v_gene: TRBV11-2
abundance: NA

CDR3aa: CASSSSHRGGYTF
CDR3nt: TGTGCCAGCAGTTCTTCACACAGGGGTGGCTACACCTTC
j_gene: TRBJ1-2
d_gene: TRBD1
v_gene: TRBV27
abundance: NA

CDR3aa: CASSVGGGGYEQYF
CDR3nt: TGTGCCAGCAGCGTAGGAGGGGGAGGGTACGAGCAGTACTTC
j_gene: TRBJ2-7
d_gene: NA
v_gene: TRBV9
abundance: NA

CDR3aa: CASSLGGGLQETQYF
CDR3nt: TGTGCTAGCAGCTTAGGAGGCGGGCTACAAGAGACCCAGTACTTC
j_gene: TRBJ2-5
d_gene: NA
v_gene: TRBV7-7
abundance: NA

CDR3aa: CASSFTGDF
CDR3nt: TGTGCCAGCAGCTTTACGGGGGACTTC
j_gene: TRBJ1-2
d_gene: NA
v_gene: TRBV7-2
abundance: NA

CDR3aa: CASSHIGEGRTEAFF
CDR3nt: TGCGCCAGCAGCCATATAGGGGAGGGGCGCACTGAAGCTTTCTTT
j_gene: TRBJ1-1
d_gene: NA
v_gene: TRBV4-1
abundance: NA

CDR3aa: CASSYGGVSNQPQHF
CDR3nt: TGTGCCAGCAGTTACGGCGGGGTTAGCAATCAGCCCCAGCATTTT
j_gene: TRBJ1-5
d_gene: NA
v_gene: TRBV6-5
abundance: NA

CDR3aa: CASSLRQGETYEQYF
CDR3nt: TGTGCCAGCAGTTTGAGGCAGGGGGAAACTTACGAGCAGTACTTC
j_gene: TRBJ2-7
d_gene: TRBD1
v_gene: TRBV2
abundance: NA

CDR3aa: CASSLFGFSFDTEAFF
CDR3nt: TGTGCCAGCAGTTTATTCGGGTTCTCTTTTGACACTGAAGCTTTCTTT
j_gene: TRBJ1-1
d_gene: NA
v_gene: TRBV28
abundance: NA

CDR3aa: CASSLGLGGEQYF
CDR3nt: TGTGCCAGCAGCTTGGGTCTTGGGGGGGAGCAGTACTTC
j_gene: TRBJ2-7
d_gene: NA
v_gene: TRBV5-6
abundance: few

CDR3aa: CASSGTGVSGANVLTF
CDR3nt: TGTGCCAGCAGCGGTACAGGAGTGTCTGGGGCCAACGTCCTGACTTTC
j_gene: TRBJ2-6
d_gene: NA
v_gene: TRBV9
abundance: NA

CDR3aa: CASSDPRLSDTQYF
CDR3nt: TGCGCCAGCAGTGACCCTAGACTAAGCGATACGCAGTATTTT
j_gene: TRBJ2-3
d_gene: NA
v_gene: TRBV10-2
abundance: NA

CDR3aa: CASSTRQGKAGANVLTF
CDR3nt: TGTGCCAGTAGTACTAGACAGGGTAAAGCTGGGGCCAACGTCCTGACTTTC
j_gene: TRBJ2-6
d_gene: TRBD1
v_gene: TRBV19
abundance: once

CDR3aa: CASSPDTSGNTIYF
CDR3nt: TGTGCCAGCAGCCCGGACACCTCTGGAAACACCATATATTTT
j_gene: TRBJ1-3
d_gene: NA
v_gene: TRBV5-4
abundance: few

CDR3aa: CASSGITREPKNIQYF
CDR3nt: TGTGCCAGCAGTGGAATTACCCGGGAACCCAAAAACATTCAGTACTTC
j_gene: TRBJ2-4
d_gene: NA
v_gene: TRBV6-1
abundance: few

CDR3aa: CASSPPGLASTDTQYF
CDR3nt: TGCGCCAGCAGCCCTCCGGGACTAGCTAGCACAGATACGCAGTATTTT
j_gene: TRBJ2-3
d_gene: TRBD2
v_gene: TRBV5-1
abundance: NA

CDR3aa: CASSEGEDGTEAFF
CDR3nt: TGCGCCAGCAGTGAGGGGGAGGATGGCACTGAAGCTTTCTTT
j_gene: TRBJ1-1
d_gene: NA
v_gene: TRBV10-2
abundance: NA

CDR3aa: CASSALPGVATYEQYF
CDR3nt: TGTGCCAGCAGTGCACTACCGGGAGTCGCTACCTACGAGCAGTACTTC
j_gene: TRBJ2-7
d_gene: NA
v_gene: TRBV6-4
abundance: NA

CDR3aa: CATTSGRKETQYF
CDR3nt: TGTGCCACTACGAGCGGGAGGAAAGAGACCCAGTACTTC
j_gene: TRBJ2-5
d_gene: TRBD2
v_gene: TRBV6-5
abundance: NA

CDR3aa: CASSERGGGADTQYF
CDR3nt: TGTGCCAGCAGCGAGAGGGGGGGAGGGGCAGATACGCAGTATTTT
j_gene: TRBJ2-3
d_gene: NA
v_gene: TRBV11-2
abundance: few

CDR3aa: CASRQVANEKLFF
CDR3nt: TGCGCCAGCCGACAGGTTGCTAATGAAAAACTGTTTTTT
j_gene: TRBJ1-4
d_gene: NA
v_gene: TRBV5-1
abundance: once

CDR3aa: CASSPNYAGASVEQYF
CDR3nt: TGTGCCAGCTCACCAAATTATGCGGGAGCCTCCGTCGAGCAGTACTTC
j_gene: TRBJ2-7
d_gene: TRBD2
v_gene: TRBV7-2
abundance: NA

CDR3aa: CAWSALGLADNEQFF
CDR3nt: TGTGCCTGGAGTGCCCTGGGACTAGCGGACAATGAGCAGTTCTTC
j_gene: TRBJ2-1
d_gene: TRBD2
v_gene: TRBV30
abundance: NA

CDR3aa: CASTRTSPGTGEQFF
CDR3nt: TGTGCCAGCACAAGGACTAGCCCAGGTACCGGTGAGCAGTTCTTC
j_gene: TRBJ2-1
d_gene: TRBD2
v_gene: TRBV7-6
abundance: NA

CDR3aa: CASSPGNTEAFF
CDR3nt: TGCGCCAGCAGCCCCGGGAACACTGAAGCTTTCTTT
j_gene: TRBJ1-1
d_gene: NA
v_gene: TRBV5-1
abundance: NA

CDR3aa: CASSDSPGQGAYNEQFF
CDR3nt: TGTGCCAGCAGTGACTCACCGGGACAGGGAGCCTACAATGAGCAGTTCTTC
j_gene: TRBJ2-1
d_gene: TRBD1
v_gene: TRBV25-1
abundance: NA

CDR3aa: CASSPPPGLTYEQYF
CDR3nt: TGCGCCAGCAGCCCACCTCCGGGACTGACCTACGAGCAGTACTTC
j_gene: TRBJ2-7
d_gene: NA
v_gene: TRBV5-1
abundance: NA

CDR3aa: CASSLRVSYNEQFF
CDR3nt: TGTGCCAGCAGTCTCAGGGTCTCCTACAATGAGCAGTTCTTC
j_gene: TRBJ2-1
d_gene: NA
v_gene: TRBV28
abundance: NA

CDR3aa: CASSPFSGTDTQYF
CDR3nt: TGTGCCAGCTCACCATTTAGTGGCACAGATACGCAGTATTTT
j_gene: TRBJ2-3
d_gene: NA
v_gene: TRBV18
abundance: NA

CDR3aa: CASRPGQGFLTTYEQYF
CDR3nt: TGCGCCAGCAGGCCGGGACAGGGCTTCCTTACCACCTACGAGCAGTACTTC
j_gene: TRBJ2-7
d_gene: TRBD1
v_gene: TRBV23-1
abundance: NA

CDR3aa: CASSDRSQGLADTQYF
CDR3nt: TGTGCCAGCAGTGACAGGAGCCAGGGGTTGGCAGATACGCAGTATTTT
j_gene: TRBJ2-3
d_gene: NA
v_gene: TRBV6-4
abundance: NA

CDR3aa: CASSLTGAINGYTF
CDR3nt: TGTGCCAGCAGTTTGACAGGGGCGATAAATGGCTACACCTTC
j_gene: TRBJ1-2
d_gene: TRBD1
v_gene: TRBV28
abundance: few

CDR3aa: CASSLLQAGANVLTF
CDR3nt: TGTGCCAGCAGCTTGCTACAGGCTGGGGCCAACGTCCTGACTTTC
j_gene: TRBJ2-6
d_gene: NA
v_gene: TRBV5-5
abundance: few

CDR3aa: CASKRGQVNEKLFF
CDR3nt: TGTGCCAGCAAAAGGGGGCAGGTTAATGAAAAACTGTTTTTT
j_gene: TRBJ1-4
d_gene: TRBD1
v_gene: TRBV6-5
abundance: NA